Here is one T cell receptor (beta chain) with its context. Antigen: not known. Flow cytometry had shown expanded CD8+CD57+ cells in the patients chosen for sequencing. By the time of blood sampling, patients had still received no therapy. CDR3 and TCR beta VDJ profiling relied on genomic DNA as the template. TCRdb itself ran the reads through MiXCR, one entry per CDR3 protein. In the table there are about 180,000 distinct CDR3 sequences, 55% to 65% of which are singletons. This sample is drawn from a study of CD8+CD57+ T cells in acquired aplastic anemia. Study results and caveats: For CD8+ Simpson's diversity, patients and controls showed no significant difference.

V was cut by 3 bases and J by 6 bases, with 18 bases left in between. This CDR3 spans 15 amino acids. The germline CDR1 and CDR2 sequences are DFQATT and SNEGSKA (reference sequence). The sequencing sample was made of sorted CD4+, CD8+, or CD8+CD57+ T cells (not recorded which) from PBMCs. This TCR was recovered from a human donor with aplastic anemia. The J gene is TRBJ2-1, the V gene TRBV20-1, with a tentative D call TRBD2 (5 bases). CDR3 sequence: CSARESRTGRNEQFF. The CDR3 nucleotides are TGCAGTGCTAGGGAGTCACGGACTGGACGCAATGAGCAGTTCTTC.